This T cell receptor (beta chain) was observed in a study of beta chain features in type 1 diabetes. Overall study findings and caveats: Relative to healthy donors, patients appeared to have naive, central memory and Treg TCRB repertoires that were more similar. Across all four CD4+ subsets, people with type 1 diabetes showed modestly shorter TCRB CDR3s.

Every isolated RNA sample was fully reverse transcribed, so sequencing captured expressed TCRB transcripts. The protocol was immunoSEQ multiplex PCR, while the TCRdb copy is restricted to in-frame clones and leaves out a portion. Found here are hundreds of thousands of clones, roughly an eighth of them singletons; the top ten hold 0.04%. About this clone: Its antigen is unknown.

Germline loops: CDR1 KGHSH, CDR2 LQKENI. The V gene lost 6 bases and the J gene lost 1 base, with 8 bases spanning the gap. This CDR3 region has 13 residues. Sequencing was performed on naive CD4+ T cells from blood. The rearrangement links TRBV18 to TRBJ2-3; D remains unclear. The receptor was isolated from a young man with type 1 diabetes. CDR3 amino acids: CASSVGGTDTQYF. The CDR3 region has the DNA TGTGCCAGCTCTGTCGGCGGCACAGATACGCAGTATTTT. The whole variable domain, remainder taken from reference TRBV18 and TRBJ2-3, is NAGVMQNPRHLVRRRGQEARLRCSPMKGHSHVYWYRQLPEEGLKFMVYLQKENIIDESGMPKERFSAEFPKEGPSILRIQQVVRGDSAAYFCASSVGGTDTQYFGPGTRLTVL.